Each of the 20 T cell receptor beta chains below was sequenced from the same sample in a study of OX40 agonist ivuxolimab in advanced cancers. Only in-frame clones appear in the TCRdb table, and some are missing; sequencing was by immunoSEQ multiplex PCR. Of tens of thousands of clones detected, over 75% appear once; the ten largest clones hold approximately 0.55%. The sample here was CD4+ or CD8+ T cells sorted from blood, taken in a trial of the OX40 agonist ivuxolimab. All receptors come from an adult with an advanced solid tumor such as melanoma, head and neck, liver or kidney cancer.

The chain is built from TRBV7-2 and TRBJ2-1, with D hard to call. From germline, CDR1 is SGHTA and CDR2 FQGNSA. The CDR3 is 12 amino acids. V lost 2 bases to trimming and J lost 8 bases, with 7 bases between them. The CDR3 DNA is TGTGCCAGCAGCTTAAATCAGTATGAGCAGTTCTTC. Translating it yields CASSLNQYEQFF.

The genes are TRBV7-9 and TRBJ2-5, with 10 nucleotides matching TRBD1. Germline V CDR1 and CDR2: SEHNR, FQNEAQ (reference sequence). This CDR3 has 16 amino acids. Losses at the gene ends were 1 base for V and 1 base for J; bases not matched to a gene: 3. In nucleotides, the CDR3 is TGTGCCAGCAGCTTAGGGGACAGGGGCTTCCAAGAGACCCAGTACTTC. Translated: CASSLGDRGFQETQYF.

The chain combines TRBV6-5 with TRBJ1-3; perhaps TRBD1 as D (5 bases). Trimming shortened V by 2 bases and J by 4 bases, and 12 bases separated the two germline ends. The CDR3 loop spans 15 amino acids. Germline assignment: CDR1 MNHEY and CDR2 SVGAGI. CDR3 protein: CASSYRGAAGNTIYF. Here the CDR3 DNA reads TGTGCCAGCAGTTACCGTGGGGCCGCCGGAAACACCATATATTTT.

The chain has TRBV7-9 and TRBJ2-3; D gene ambiguous. The CDR3 loop spans 15 amino acids. The ends were cut back, 5 bases at V and 1 base at J, with 13 bases in the middle. CDR1 is SEHNR and CDR2 is FQNEAQ in the germline V gene (reference sequence). The CDR3 DNA follows: TGTGCCAGCAGCCTGAGTGGCACAGGCACAGATACGCAGTATTTT. This sequence encodes CASSLSGTGTDTQYF.

A single count supports this clone. The chain couples TRBV18 to TRBJ2-7, with 7 positions matching TRBD1. Looked up from germline, CDR1 is KGHSH and CDR2 is LQKENI. The CDR3 is made up of 15 amino acids. Trimming cost V 6 bases and J 2 bases; bases outside gene matches: 10. As DNA, the CDR3 is TGTGCCAGCTCTCGCGGACAGGACAACGCCTACGAGCAGTACTTC. The encoded protein is CASSRGQDNAYEQYF.

J is TRBJ2-3 and V is TRBV9; possible D gene TRBD2, 5 bases. This CDR3 has 15 amino acids. Germline CDR1 reads SGDLS; CDR2 reads YYNGEE. Trimming shortened V by 4 bases and J by 4 bases, and 16 bases separated the two germline ends. CDR3 in amino acids: CASSPLYTAADTQYF. DNA of the CDR3: TGTGCCAGCAGCCCCTTGTACACAGCGGCAGATACGCAGTATTTT.

The chain couples TRBV7-2 to TRBJ2-7; the match to TRBD1 covers 7 bases. Per germline, CDR1 SGHTA and CDR2 FQGNSA. V lost 5 bases to trimming and J lost 3 bases; unmatched junction nucleotides: 10. This CDR3 is 15 amino acids long. The CDR3 coding sequence is TGTGCCAGCAGCCACAGCCGGGACAGTATCTACGAGCAGTACTTC. Protein sequence: CASSHSRDSIYEQYF.

The chain is built from TRBV11-2 and TRBJ1-3; D is undetermined. The germline gives CDR1 SGHAT, CDR2 FQNNGV. V dropped 0 bases and J dropped 4 bases, with 10 bases sitting between them. The CDR3 totals 15 residues. The CDR3 spells CASSLDRVNGNTIYF. In nucleotides, the CDR3 is TGTGCCAGCAGCTTAGATCGGGTGAACGGAAACACCATATATTTT.

The chain combines TRBV18 with TRBJ1-5, with D hard to call. Germline lookup yields CDR1 KGHSH and CDR2 LQKENI. V lost 4 bases and J 5 bases, leaving 12 bases between the germline ends. CDR3 length: 14 residues. The CDR3 DNA is TGTGCCAGCTCACTGGAGTCCGCTGATCAGCCCCAGCATTTT. It encodes CASSLESADQPQHF.

The genes are TRBV7-2 and TRBJ2-5; 7 bases match TRBD2. This CDR3 comprises 14 residues. With V trimmed by 2 bases and J by 12 bases, 12 bases remained unmatched. Germline V gene sequence: CDR1 SGHTA, CDR2 FQGNSA. The chain's CDR3 is CASSLSIQAGKEYF. The CDR3 region has the DNA TGTGCCAGCAGCTTAAGCATACAAGCGGGAAAGGAGTACTTC.

This sequence joins TRBV29-1 and TRBJ2-2, with TRBD1 as a possible D gene (6 bases). The CDR3 runs to 14 residues. Per the germline V gene, CDR1 is SQVTM and CDR2 is ANQGSEA. V was shortened by 6 bases and J by 4 bases, with 15 bases between the two germline ends. The CDR3 sequence is CSVRDIQSTGELFF. The CDR3 DNA reads as TGCAGCGTCCGGGACATACAGAGCACCGGGGAGCTGTTTTTT.

The V gene is TRBV28, the J gene TRBJ2-4; D unclear. Trimming removed 5 bases at V and 0 bases at J, with 2 bases between. The CDR3 covers 12 residues. The germline V gene encodes CDR1 MDHEN and CDR2 SYDVKM. The CDR3 sequence: CASSIAKNIQYF. CDR3 sequence (DNA): TGTGCCAGCAGTATAGCCAAAAACATTCAGTACTTC.

The CDR3 region has the DNA TGTGCCAGCAGGGCGGGACAAGGAATGGTAGGGTCCGAGCAGTACTTC. This encodes CASRAGQGMVGSEQYF. This rearrangement joins TRBV2 to TRBJ2-7, with D perhaps matching TRBD1 or TRBD2 (6 bases each). The CDR3 has 16 amino acids. Germline V gene data show CDR1 as SNHLY and CDR2 as FYNNEI. The germline V and J ends were trimmed by 6 bases and 6 bases, with 24 bases remaining between them. The full variable domain, rest sourced from reference TRBV2 and TRBJ2-7, is EPEVTQTPSHQVTQMGQEVILRCVPISNHLYFYWYRQILGQKVEFLVSFYNNEISEKSEIFDDQFSVERPDGSNFTLKIRSTKLEDSAMYFCASRAGQGMVGSEQYFGPGTRLTVT.

V is TRBV6-5 and J is TRBJ2-7; D perhaps matches TRBD1 (6 bases). The germline V gene encodes CDR1 MNHEY and CDR2 SVGAGI. The CDR3 loop spans 15 amino acids. The V end was cut by 0 bases, the J end by 0 bases, with 9 bases between. The CDR3 DNA reads as TGTGCCAGCAGTTACTCCCGGGACAACTCCTACGAGCAGTACTTC. It translates to CASSYSRDNSYEQYF.

The chain combines TRBV4-3 with TRBJ2-3, with D possibly being TRBD1 (5 bases). The CDR3 has 15 residues. The germline V gene encodes CDR1 LGHNA and CDR2 YSLEER. Trimming shortened V by 1 base and J by 0 bases, and 8 bases separated the two germline ends. DNA for the CDR3: TGCGCCAGCAGCCAAGGGGGCCTAAGCACAGATACGCAGTATTTT. This codes for CASSQGGLSTDTQYF.

Regarding this clone: Additional DNA sequences in this sample encode the identical CDR3. The chain carries TRBV11-2 and TRBJ2-2, with D possibly matching TRBD2 (5 bases). With 2 bases removed from V and 1 base from J, the gap between germline ends came to 8 bases. Per germline, CDR1 SGHAT and CDR2 FQNNGV. The CDR3 has 15 amino acids. CDR3 residues: CASSLQGLNTGELFF. In nucleotides, the CDR3 is TGTGCCAGCAGCTTACAAGGACTGAACACCGGGGAGCTGTTTTTT.

The chain couples TRBV6-5 to TRBJ2-7, with a possible D match to TRBD1 (5 bases). V shed 0 bases and J shed 0 bases, with 12 bases lying between them. The CDR3 consists of 16 residues. Germline lookup yields CDR1 MNHEY and CDR2 SVGAGI. Here the CDR3 reads CASSYSSTGPSYEQYF. In DNA form, the CDR3 reads TGTGCCAGCAGTTACTCGTCAACAGGACCCTCCTACGAGCAGTACTTC.

The rearrangement joins TRBV28 to TRBJ2-5; TRBD2 matches 7 bases. After removal of 2 bases from V and 4 bases from J, the junction contained 4 bases not matched to a gene. Germline CDR1 MDHEN, CDR2 SYDVKM. The CDR3 runs to 14 residues. The CDR3 coding sequence is TGTGCCAGCAGTTTAGCGGGAGACGTAGAGACCCAGTACTTC. Translated: CASSLAGDVETQYF.

This rearrangement joins TRBV2 to TRBJ1-3; TRBD1 is a possible D gene (5 bases). V was trimmed by 3 bases and J by 5 bases, leaving 11 bases between them. The germline gives CDR1 SNHLY, CDR2 FYNNEI. The CDR3 spans 14 residues. CDR3 DNA: TGTGCCAGCAGTGAGACGGGGGGTAGAAACACCATATATTTT. Translating it yields CASSETGGRNTIYF.

The V gene is TRBV6-1, the J gene TRBJ1-1; D might be TRBD1 (6 bases). Germline-derived CDR1 and CDR2 are MNHNS and SASEGT. CDR3 size: 15 residues. Trimming stripped 4 bases from V and 4 bases from J, with 16 bases between. Here the CDR3 DNA reads TGTGCCAGCAGTGTTTGGGGGCGGGGGGTCACTGAAGCTTTCTTT. The encoded protein is CASSVWGRGVTEAFF.